Presented here are 11 T cell receptor beta chains from one specimen sequenced in a study of T cells in Graves' hyperthyroidism and ophthalmopathy. It was RNA transcripts that yielded the amplified TCR beta CDR3 regions. The HTBI set primed first-round TCR CDR3 RT-PCR. One entry per CDR3 protein results from TCRdb running MiXCR on the multiplex PCR reads. The sample lists approximately 530,000 distinct CDR3 sequences, over 15% seen once, with about 18% in the top ten. The specimen was blood. These receptors all come from a woman in her late teens or twenties with Graves' hyperthyroidism.

In this sample, this clonotype turned up a few times. The V and J genes are TRBV6-1 and TRBJ2-2; TRBD1 matches at 7 bases. Germline lookup yields CDR1 MNHNS and CDR2 SASEGT. Trimming removed 5 bases from V and 6 bases from J; junction bases left unmatched: 6. There are 14 residues in the CDR3. CDR3 in DNA: TGTGCCAGCAGTCGGCAGGGGGTTTCCGGGGAGCTGTTTTTT. As protein: CASSRQGVSGELFF.

In this sample, this clonotype turned up many times. V and J are TRBV7-9 and TRBJ2-7; D unclear. The CDR3 is made up of 14 amino acids. With 4 bases removed from V and 2 bases from J, the gap between germline ends came to 12 bases. Looked up from germline, CDR1 is SEHNR and CDR2 is FQNEAQ (reference sequence). The CDR3 nucleotides are TGTGCCAGCAGCTCCGGTCTAGGAACCTACGAGCAGTACTTC. This codes for CASSSGLGTYEQYF. The variable domain in full, completed from reference TRBV7-9 and TRBJ2-7, reads DTGVSQNPRHKITKRGQNVTFRCDPISEHNRLYWYRQTLGQGPEFLTYFQNEAQLEKSRLLSDRFSAERPKGSFSTLEIQRTEQGDSAMYLCASSSGLGTYEQYFGPGTRLTVT.

This rearrangement joins TRBV24-1 to TRBJ2-6, with D possibly TRBD2 on 5 matching bases. The CDR3 runs to 15 residues. Looked up from germline, CDR1 is KGHDR and CDR2 is SFDVKD. V lost 2 bases, J lost 2 bases, and 6 bases lay in between. As DNA, the CDR3 is TGTGCCACCAGTGATTCCGGGGCTGGGGCCAACGTCCTGACTTTC. Protein product: CATSDSGAGANVLTF.

Only a few counts were recorded for this clonotype. This sequence may be a read error, since a much larger clone differs from it by one base. CDR3 in DNA: TGTGCCAGCAGGGCCGGGACTAGCGGGGGGGTTGAGCAGTTCTTC. Its translation is CASRAGTSGGVEQFF. The gene calls are TRBV2 and TRBJ2-1, with 16 bases aligning to TRBD2. The junction had 5 bases not matched to a gene; V was cut back by 6 bases and J by 9 bases. Germline V CDR1 and CDR2: SNHLY, FYNNEI. The length of the CDR3 is 15 residues.

This clonotype was counted at least ten times. The J gene is TRBJ2-1, the V gene TRBV20-1; D is ambiguous. In germline, CDR1 is DFQATT, CDR2 SNEGSKA (reference sequence). The CDR3 extends over 15 amino acids. Trimming stripped 5 bases from V and 3 bases from J, with 17 bases between. The CDR3 DNA sequence: TGCAGTGCTGTGTCAGCGCACCCAATCTACAATGAGCAGTTCTTC. This translates into CSAVSAHPIYNEQFF.

This clonotype has just a few counts. The rearrangement joins TRBV7-2 to TRBJ2-7, with 7 bases identical to TRBD1. The CDR3 is made up of 14 amino acids. Germline CDR1 and CDR2: SGHTA and FQGNSA. V lost 5 bases and J lost 2; bases outside the gene matches: 6. CDR3 DNA sequence: TGTGCCAGCAGCAACAGGGGTACCCCCTACGAGCAGTACTTC. This encodes CASSNRGTPYEQYF.

This clonotype was counted many times. V is TRBV3-1 and J is TRBJ1-1, with unresolved D. Trimming stripped 1 base from V and 4 bases from J, with 10 bases between. Germline V CDR1 and CDR2: LGHDT, YNNKEL (reference sequence). This CDR3 spans 14 amino acids. The CDR3 sequence is CASSQGGESTEAFF. The CDR3 DNA reads TGTGCCAGCAGCCAAGGTGGGGAGAGCACTGAAGCTTTCTTT.

This clonotype was observed at least ten times. The J gene is TRBJ1-1, the V gene TRBV6-2 or TRBV6-3; D unresolved. Trimming left V 2 bases short and J 3 bases short, with 13 bases between. CDR1 MNHEY and CDR2 SVGEGT come from the germline V gene. The CDR3 covers 15 residues. The CDR3 DNA follows: TGTGCCAGCAGTTACGAAGGTGGCCCAGACACTGAAGCTTTCTTT. This gives the protein CASSYEGGPDTEAFF.

This clonotype was counted many times. The rearrangement uses TRBV7-9 and TRBJ2-1; 8 bases fit TRBD1. Germline assignment: CDR1 SEHNR and CDR2 FQNEAQ (reference sequence). The CDR3 loop spans 16 amino acids. The J segment lost 9 bases and the V segment lost 1 base, leaving 11 bases of the junction unmatched. The CDR3 sequence: CASSLGNRDRFGEQFF. CDR3 bases: TGTGCCAGCAGCTTAGGCAACCGGGACAGGTTTGGTGAGCAGTTCTTC.

This chain uses TRBV19 with TRBJ2-7; D possibly corresponds to TRBD1 (7 bases). The J call may be wrong; the DNA end is better matched by TRBJ2-1. Germline V gene lookup returns CDR1 LNHDA and CDR2 SQIVND (reference sequence). The CDR3 is 13 residues long. Written as DNA, the CDR3 is TGTGCCAGTAGTCTCGGACAGGACTACGAGCAGTTCTTC. Its protein product is CASSLGQDYEQFF.

V and J are TRBV15 and TRBJ2-5; D possibly corresponds to TRBD2 (6 bases). The CDR3 extends over 19 amino acids. Deletions cut 2 bases from V and 0 bases from J, with 22 bases between. The V gene's germline CDR1 is LNHNV and CDR2 YYDKDF (reference sequence). The CDR3 region is CATSRCSPPGLLNQETQYF. CDR3 nucleotides: TGTGCCACCAGCAGATGCTCTCCTCCGGGACTGCTTAACCAAGAGACCCAGTACTTC.